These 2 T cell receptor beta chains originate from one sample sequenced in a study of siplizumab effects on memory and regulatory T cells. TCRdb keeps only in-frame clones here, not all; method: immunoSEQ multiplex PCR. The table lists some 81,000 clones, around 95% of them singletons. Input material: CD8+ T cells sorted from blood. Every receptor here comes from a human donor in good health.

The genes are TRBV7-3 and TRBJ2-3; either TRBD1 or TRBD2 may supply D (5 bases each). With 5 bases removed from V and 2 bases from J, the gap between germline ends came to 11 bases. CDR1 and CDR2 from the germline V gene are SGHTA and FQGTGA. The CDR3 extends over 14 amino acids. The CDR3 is CASSPGPNTDTQYF. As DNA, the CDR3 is TGTGCCAGCAGCCCGGGGCCTAACACAGATACGCAGTATTTT.

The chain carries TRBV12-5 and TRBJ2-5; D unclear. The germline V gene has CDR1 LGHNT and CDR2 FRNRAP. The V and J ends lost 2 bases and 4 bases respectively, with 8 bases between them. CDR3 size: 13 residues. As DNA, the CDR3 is TGTGCTAGTGGTTTGTTCGAGAGAGAGACCCAGTACTTC. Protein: CASGLFERETQYF.